The clone carrying this TCR beta chain turned up a few times. The antigen is unknown. The entry originates in a study of early T cells in non-severe SARS-CoV-2 infection. The overall study: The study sequenced bulk RNA from unsorted whole blood, with chains unpaired.

Unique molecular identifiers were affixed to single, distinct cDNA molecules. TCRdb itself ran the 5' RACE reads through MiXCR, one entry per CDR3 protein. The sample consists of fewer than 65,000 distinct CDR3 sequences, 8% to 13% of them appearing once. The CDR3 runs 15 residues. V was pared by 2 bases and J by 4 bases, with 14 bases between. Germline V CDR1 and CDR2: KGHSH, LQKENI. Overall study findings and caveats: Anti-spike CD8 responses were favored in VDJdb matching, and private and CD4 specificities were missed.

Sequencing was carried out using whole blood. The rearrangement uses TRBV18 and TRBJ1-1; TRBD1 might be the D (5 bases). The clonotype originates from an adult who was a healthcare worker with PCR-confirmed SARS-CoV-2 infection or an uninfected control (not recorded which). In DNA, the CDR3 is TGTGCCAGCTCACCAGGTTATGGTAGGGGCACTGAAGCTTTCTTT. It codes for CASSPGYGRGTEAFF. Together with reference TRBV18 and TRBJ1-1, the CDR3 gives the full variable domain: NAGVMQNPRHLVRRRGQEARLRCSPMKGHSHVYWYRQLPEEGLKFMVYLQKENIIDESGMPKERFSAEFPKEGPSILRIQQVVRGDSAAYFCASSPGYGRGTEAFFGQGTRLTVV.